These T cell receptor beta chains were read from a single sample in a study of blood T cell repertoires in COVID-19. Method: immunoSEQ multiplex PCR; TCRdb's copy keeps in-frame clones and lacks some. The sample has a few hundred thousand clones; 85% to 90% are singletons. Sequencing used PBMCs or T cells enriched from blood (not recorded which). Receptors were obtained from a woman under 30 who had recovered from COVID-19. The CDR3 runs from the conserved cysteine through the conserved F or W. D genes are given only for firm matches. Clone size is shown for a subset of rows, as once, few, many or a class of expanded clone.

>TRBV19|NA|NA|TRBJ2-7
CASSILGSSYEQYF
TGTGCCAGTAGTATTCTCGGGAGCTCCTACGAGCAGTACTTC
>TRBV2|NA|NA|TRBJ1-1
CASALGLEGTEAFF
TGTGCCAGCGCCCTCGGGTTGGAGGGCACTGAAGCTTTCTTT
>TRBV4-1|TRBD1|NA|TRBJ2-2
CASSSLDRETGELFF
TGCGCCAGCAGCTCCCTCGACAGGGAAACCGGGGAGCTGTTTTTT
>TRBV2|NA|NA|TRBJ1-2
CASKGVSYGYTF
TGTGCCAGCAAGGGGGTGAGCTATGGCTACACCTTC
>TRBV24-1|NA|NA|TRBJ1-1
CATSDSDGRTEAFF
TGTGCCACCAGTGATTCCGACGGGAGGACTGAAGCTTTCTTT
>TRBV12-3/TRBV12-4|NA|NA|TRBJ1-1
CASSFMREAFF
TGTGCCAGCAGTTTTATGCGGGAAGCTTTCTTT
>TRBV3-1/TRBV3-2|TRBD1|NA|TRBJ2-2
CAGTANTGELFF
TGTGCTGGGACAGCGAACACCGGGGAGCTGTTTTTT
>TRBV19|TRBD1|NA|TRBJ1-6
CASSKILDRLDSPLHF
TGTGCCAGTAGTAAGATCTTGGACAGGCTCGATTCACCCCTCCACTTT
>TRBV19|NA|NA|TRBJ1-5
CASSTAAQGHQPQHF
TGTGCCAGTAGTACTGCCGCCCAGGGGCATCAGCCCCAGCATTTT
>TRBV10-1|NA|NA|TRBJ1-6
CASRTEGWDSPLHF
TGCGCCAGCAGGACAGAAGGATGGGATTCACCCCTCCACTTT
>TRBV21-1|NA|NA|TRBJ2-7
CASTGEQYF
TGTGCCAGCACAGGGGAGCAGTACTTC
>TRBV27|TRBD1|NA|TRBJ1-2
CASSQFPRGGDDYGYTF
TGTGCCAGCAGCCAATTCCCGAGAGGGGGCGACGACTATGGCTACACCTTC
>TRBV2|TRBD2|NA|TRBJ2-1
CASSEIGGREKNEQFF
TGTGCCAGCAGTGAAATCGGCGGGAGGGAGAAGAATGAGCAGTTCTTC
>TRBV9|NA|NA|TRBJ2-2
CASSVRIDPTPTGELFF
TGTGCCAGCAGCGTTCGAATAGACCCGACTCCCACCGGGGAGCTGTTTTTT
>TRBV5-8|NA|once|TRBJ2-5
CASSLAVSGVAIPTQYF
TGTGCCAGCAGCTTGGCCGTATCGGGGGTCGCTATTCCGACCCAGTACTTC
>TRBV25-1|NA|NA|TRBJ2-7
CASSPSLSVYEQYF
TGTGCCAGCAGTCCTAGCTTGTCGGTCTACGAGCAGTACTTC
>TRBV7-9|NA|once|TRBJ1-6
CASSLAKTGHLRDNSPLHF
TGTGCCAGCAGCTTAGCGAAGACGGGACACCTTCGGGATAATTCACCCCTCCACTTT
>TRBV18|TRBD1|NA|TRBJ2-5
CASSPPGTGALGETQYF
TGTGCCAGCTCACCACCCGGGACAGGGGCCCTAGGGGAGACCCAGTACTTC
>TRBV10-2|TRBD1|NA|TRBJ1-2
CASSGGGGYGYTF
TGCGCCAGCAGTGGAGGGGGCGGGTATGGCTACACCTTC
>TRBV28|TRBD2|NA|TRBJ2-7
CASSFPLRREYRSYEQYF
TGTGCCAGCAGTTTCCCTCTGCGGCGGGAGTACCGCTCCTACGAGCAGTACTTC
>TRBV19|NA|NA|TRBJ1-1
CASSVRATEAFF
TGTGCCAGTAGCGTCAGGGCCACTGAAGCTTTCTTT
>TRBV19|TRBD1|NA|TRBJ2-1
CASSIRGPGGNEQFF
TGTGCCAGTAGTATAAGGGGGCCTGGGGGAAATGAGCAGTTCTTC
>TRBV19|NA|NA|TRBJ2-7
CASSLPGGFGPYEQYF
TGTGCCAGTAGTCTCCCCGGGGGTTTCGGCCCCTACGAGCAGTACTTC
>TRBV7-9|NA|NA|TRBJ2-3
CASGTRGYDTQYF
TGTGCCAGCGGCACGCGGGGCTACGATACGCAGTATTTT
>TRBV29-1|NA|NA|TRBJ1-2
CSVIISGQIYGYTF
TGCAGCGTCATAATATCAGGGCAGATCTATGGCTACACCTTC
>TRBV2|TRBD1|once|TRBJ1-3
CASSRTGRSGNTIYF
TGTGCCAGCAGTCGGACAGGGCGCTCTGGAAACACCATATATTTT
>TRBV7-9|NA|once|TRBJ1-1
CASSLGGENTEAFF
TGTGCCAGCAGCTTGGGAGGGGAGAACACTGAAGCTTTCTTT
>TRBV6-5|NA|NA|TRBJ2-7
CASSKRRGAGEQYF
TGTGCCAGCTCCAAACGACGGGGGGCGGGCGAGCAGTACTTC
>TRBV6-5|NA|NA|TRBJ1-1
CASSNRASPPTEAFF
TGTGCCAGCAGTAACAGGGCCTCCCCCCCCACTGAAGCTTTCTTT
>TRBV14|TRBD2|NA|TRBJ2-1
CASSQGLAGLNNEQFF
TGTGCCAGCAGCCAAGGACTAGCGGGATTAAACAATGAGCAGTTCTTC
>TRBV5-8|TRBD1|NA|TRBJ1-2
CASNLGTGSYGYTF
TGTGCCAGCAATCTGGGGACAGGGAGCTATGGCTACACCTTC
>TRBV5-6|NA|many|TRBJ1-4
CASSFPQGGSEKLFF
TGTGCCAGCAGCTTCCCTCAGGGAGGGAGCGAAAAACTGTTTTTT
>TRBV5-1|NA|NA|TRBJ1-6
CASSLQGDIGSPLHF
TGCGCCAGCAGCTTGCAAGGGGATATAGGTTCACCCCTCCACTTT
>TRBV5-1|TRBD1|NA|TRBJ2-7
CASSLGTGPTYEQYF
TGCGCCAGCAGCTTGGGGACAGGGCCAACCTACGAGCAGTACTTC
>TRBV20-1|TRBD2|NA|TRBJ2-7
CSASIWTSGTISYEQYF
TGCAGTGCTAGTATTTGGACTAGCGGGACCATTTCCTACGAGCAGTACTTC
>TRBV5-1|TRBD1|NA|TRBJ1-4
CASSLGTGVEKLFF
TGCGCCAGCAGCTTAGGGACAGGGGTCGAAAAACTGTTTTTT
>TRBV4-2|NA|few|TRBJ1-2
CASSQERQGYPNYGYTF
TGTGCCAGCAGCCAAGAGCGGCAGGGTTACCCGAACTATGGCTACACCTTC
>TRBV5-1|NA|NA|TRBJ2-7
CASSFELSLYEQYF
TGCGCCAGCAGCTTTGAACTCTCCCTCTACGAGCAGTACTTC
>TRBV6-5|TRBD1|NA|TRBJ2-7
CASSRDRAEQYF
TGTGCCAGCAGCCGGGACAGGGCCGAGCAGTACTTC
>TRBV19|TRBD1|NA|TRBJ2-5
CASNRGTGKEETQYF
TGTGCCAGTAATAGGGGGACAGGGAAGGAAGAGACCCAGTACTTC
>TRBV7-8|NA|NA|TRBJ1-1
CASSLNGNTEAFF
TGTGCCAGCAGCCTAAACGGGAACACTGAAGCTTTCTTT
>TRBV3-1/TRBV3-2|NA|few|TRBJ1-1
CASSRAPNTEAFF
TGTGCCAGCAGCCGAGCACCGAACACTGAAGCTTTCTTT